These 17 T cell receptor beta chains were sequenced from one sample in a study of blood T cell repertoires in COVID-19. The method was immunoSEQ multiplex PCR; TCRdb's version includes in-frame clones alone and lacks a portion of them. The sample holds tens of thousands of clones, around 82% seen once. Sequencing was performed on peripheral blood. These receptors came from a human donor in a cohort sampled during active COVID-19.

This chain connects TRBV19 to TRBJ2-1; 10 nucleotides agree with TRBD1. The CDR3 is made up of 17 amino acids. The ends lost 5 bases at V and 2 bases at J; junction bases unmatched: 9. Germline CDR1 and CDR2: LNHDA and SQIVND (reference sequence). CDR3 bases: TGTGCCAGTAGTTCCCGGGACAGGGGTGTACCCTACAATGAGCAGTTCTTC. Its protein product is CASSSRDRGVPYNEQFF.

V and J are TRBV7-9 and TRBJ1-1; TRBD1 matches 9 bases. Trimming cost V 5 bases and J 4 bases; bases outside gene matches: 5. This CDR3 spans 14 amino acids. Germline V gene sequence: CDR1 SEHNR, CDR2 FQNEAQ (reference sequence). In DNA form, the CDR3 reads TGTGCCAGCAGCCAGCGACAGGGGGGCACTGAAGCTTTCTTT. It is translated as CASSQRQGGTEAFF.

The chain has TRBV3-1 (or the pseudogene TRBV3-2) and TRBJ2-1; 9 bases fit TRBD2. The trim removed 4 bases at V and 4 bases at J, leaving 11 bases unmatched. Germline-derived CDR1 and CDR2 are LGHDT and YNNKEL (reference sequence). The CDR3 has 17 residues. CDR3 sequence (DNA): TGTGCCAGCAGCCCGAGTTTAGCGGGGGAACCTTACAATGAGCAGTTCTTC. Protein sequence: CASSPSLAGEPYNEQFF.

V gene TRBV28 combines with J gene TRBJ2-7, with 10 positions matching TRBD2. Per the germline V gene, CDR1 is MDHEN and CDR2 is SYDVKM. The CDR3 length is 13 residues. J gave up 4 bases and V 7 bases, and 4 bases lay outside the gene matches. The DNA of the CDR3 is TGTGCCAGCACCAGCGGGAGGGGTTACGAGCAGTACTTC. Translating it yields CASTSGRGYEQYF.

This clone has just one count. This chain joins TRBV6-2 or TRBV6-3 and TRBJ1-5; 8 bases are a match to TRBD1. Germline CDR1 reads MNHEY; CDR2 reads SVGEGT. Germline trimming cut 4 bases from V and 1 base from J; bases unmatched to any gene: 6. The CDR3 is 16 amino acids. The CDR3, as DNA: TGTGCCAGCAGTTCACAGGACAGGGTCAGCAATCAGCCCCAGCATTTT. The encoded protein is CASSSQDRVSNQPQHF.

This clone was counted a single time. The chain combines TRBV19 with TRBJ2-7; 9 bases fit TRBD1. Losses at the gene ends were 6 bases for V and 6 bases for J; bases not matched to a gene: 9. The CDR3 is 14 residues long. Germline V CDR1 and CDR2: LNHDA, SQIVND (reference sequence). This CDR3 reads CASRGQGLEGEQYF. CDR3 nucleotides: TGTGCCAGTAGGGGACAGGGCCTGGAGGGCGAGCAGTACTTC. Using reference TRBV19 and TRBJ2-7 for the parts outside the CDR3, the full variable domain is DGGITQSPKYLFRKEGQNVTLSCEQNLNHDAMYWYRQDPGQGLRLIYYSQIVNDFQKGDIAEGYSVSREKKESFPLTVTSAQKNPTAFYLCASRGQGLEGEQYFGPGTRLTVT.

V and J are TRBV4-3 and TRBJ1-2; D is possibly TRBD1 (5 bases). The V gene lost 6 bases and the J gene lost 0 bases, with 11 bases spanning the gap. The CDR3 has 14 amino acids. Germline V lookup: CDR1 LGHNA, CDR2 YSLEER. The DNA of the CDR3 is TGCGCCAGCAGTTCCAGGGCCTCTAACTATGGCTACACCTTC. It translates to CASSSRASNYGYTF.

CDR3 bases: TGCAGCGTTGTTCTAGGACAGAGAAGAAACACCATATATTTT. It is translated as CSVVLGQRRNTIYF. This sequence joins TRBV29-1 and TRBJ1-3; TRBD1 is a possible D gene (6 bases). Per germline, CDR1 SQVTM and CDR2 ANQGSEA. Trimming removed 4 bases at V and 5 bases at J, with 15 bases between. CDR3 length: 14 amino acids.

The V call is TRBV2, the J call TRBJ1-4, with TRBD1 as a possible D gene (5 bases). V lost 6 bases to trimming and J lost 2 bases, with 13 bases between them. The length of the CDR3 is 15 residues. Germline V CDR1 and CDR2: SNHLY, FYNNEI. The CDR3 nucleotides are TGTGCCAGCAGGGCAATCGGGGGGACTAATGAAAAACTGTTTTTT. This translates into CASRAIGGTNEKLFF.

The chain couples TRBV5-5 to TRBJ1-1; 9 bases line up with TRBD1. CDR3 length: 17 residues. The germline CDR1 and CDR2 sequences are SGHKS and YYEKEE (reference sequence). Trimming cost V 0 bases and J 7 bases; bases outside gene matches: 13. For the CDR3, the DNA is TGTGCCAGCAGCTTGGTACAGGGGGCGCGTTCTCCGGGTGAAGCTTTCTTT. Translated: CASSLVQGARSPGEAFF.

The chain carries TRBV21-1 and TRBJ1-1; the D call TRBD1 from the table was never checked on the DNA. TRBV21-1 is flagged as a pseudogene. The CDR3 is 15 residues long. CDR3 region: CASSKSTAQNTEAFF. The CDR3 DNA is TGTGCCAGCAGCAAATCAACAGCTCAGAACACTGAAGCTTTCTTT.

The chain has TRBV27 and TRBJ2-7, with 11 bases that match TRBD1. The V and J ends lost 6 bases and 6 bases, in that order; junction bases with no gene match: 4. The CDR3 runs to 13 residues. Germline assignment: CDR1 MNHEY and CDR2 SMNVEV (reference sequence). CDR3 DNA sequence: TGTGCCAGCAGGGGGACAGGGGGTGGCGAGCAGTACTTC. Translated, it gives CASRGTGGGEQYF.

CDR3 DNA sequence: TGTGCCAGCAGCCAATTCTTAAGACAGTCAAATGAGCAGTTCTTC. This encodes CASSQFLRQSNEQFF. The chain has TRBV3-1 (or the pseudogene TRBV3-2) and TRBJ2-1; D perhaps matches TRBD1 (5 bases). CDR1 and CDR2 (germline): LGHDT, YNNKEL (reference sequence). The CDR3 is made up of 15 amino acids. Trimming cost V 2 bases and J 7 bases, with 15 bases left between them.

The CDR3 DNA reads as TGTGCCAGCACCCCTTTGAACGGGGTGGCCTATGGCTACACCTTC. This codes for CASTPLNGVAYGYTF. V is TRBV28 and J is TRBJ1-2; D is uncertain. Germline V gives CDR1 MDHEN, CDR2 SYDVKM. The CDR3 extends over 15 amino acids. The ends were cut back, 7 bases at V and 4 bases at J, with 19 bases in the middle.

The V gene is TRBV15, the J gene TRBJ2-2; D possibly corresponds to TRBD2 (6 bases). CDR1 and CDR2 (germline): LNHNV, YYDKDF (reference sequence). Trimming took 5 bases from V and 0 from J, leaving 13 bases between them. This CDR3 has 16 residues. This CDR3 is CATSDGLSSNTGELFF. In DNA form, the CDR3 reads TGTGCCACCAGCGACGGACTATCTTCGAACACCGGGGAGCTGTTTTTT. Full variable domain (missing parts from reference TRBV15 and TRBJ2-2): DAMVIQNPRYQVTQFGKPVTLSCSQTLNHNVMYWYQQKSSQAPKLLFHYYDKDFNNEADTPDNFQSRRPNTSFCFLDIRSPGLGDTAMYLCATSDGLSSNTGELFFGEGSRLTVL.

The chain employs TRBV7-2 and TRBJ2-2, with D tentatively TRBD2 (6 bases). The V gene lost 2 bases and the J gene lost 5 bases, with 12 bases spanning the gap. Germline V gives CDR1 SGHTA, CDR2 FQGNSA. The CDR3 runs to 15 residues. CDR3 nucleotides: TGTGCCAGCAGCTTAATCGGGGGTATAACCGGGGAGCTGTTTTTT. Encoded protein: CASSLIGGITGELFF.

This chain connects TRBV5-6 to TRBJ1-2, with D perhaps matching TRBD1 (5 bases). The V end was cut by 5 bases, the J end by 2 bases, with 13 bases between. The CDR3 consists of 14 residues. Looked up from germline, CDR1 is SGHDT and CDR2 is YYEEEE. CDR3 DNA: TGTGCCAGCAGACAGGAACCGGAGAACTATGGCTACACCTTC. Translation gives CASRQEPENYGYTF.